Given below is one T cell receptor beta chain in context. Its antigen is unknown. The CDR3 is 14 residues long. Germline assignment: CDR1 SEHNR and CDR2 FQNEAQ (reference sequence). V lost 7 bases to trimming and J lost 10 bases; unmatched junction nucleotides: 10. A second PCR, run for about 7 to 11 cycles, used a sample-barcoded 5' primer plus a J-beta primer mix. TCRdb recomputed calls from the 5' RACE reads with MiXCR, one row per CDR3 protein. This repertoire shows about 1.4 million distinct CDR3 sequences, 59% found once; its top ten account for about 6.7%. This specimen comes from a study of blood T cells in healthy people across ages. Study results and caveats: Per-million-T-cell TCR beta diversity fell roughly linearly with age.

Every sample had a minimum of 7 million PBMCs isolated. Extraction of total RNA produced a minimum of 5.5 micrograms from each sample. Material: blood. The sequence derives from a man aged 18-30 years in good health. The chain combines TRBV7-9 with TRBJ2-1; 10 nucleotides line up with TRBD2. The CDR3 coding sequence is TGTGCCAGCAACCCCGGACTAGCGGAGCTCGAGCAGTTCTTC. As protein: CASNPGLAELEQFF. Together with reference TRBV7-9 and TRBJ2-1, the CDR3 gives the full variable domain: DTGVSQNPRHKITKRGQNVTFRCDPISEHNRLYWYRQTLGQGPEFLTYFQNEAQLEKSRLLSDRFSAERPKGSFSTLEIQRTEQGDSAMYLCASNPGLAELEQFFGPGTRLTVL.